This TCR beta chain was captured by sequencing in a study of blood T cell repertoires in COVID-19 (dated by TCRdb to 2019 to 2021). Concerning the study at large: Collaborator samples came from the United States, Italy and Spain and covered acute and convalescent phases of COVID-19. Where available, HLA class I and class II types were taken from metadata supplied by the sample provider and were not determined by assay-based typing. Nearly every sample came with metadata listing a de-identified subject ID, COVID-19 status, age in years and sex. The material from the prospective study consisted of cDNA or gDNA derived from T cells, B-cell-depleted T cells, or PBMCs. The repertoires were released in a freely available public database meant as a resource for research on the immune response to SARS-CoV-2. The samples were drawn from two sources: the first 160 participants of the ongoing ImmuneRACE study, and approximately 1,300 subjects contributed by 6 global collaborators. Subjects who had been exposed to COVID-19, were actively infected with it, or had recovered from it provided the deeply sampled blood TCRbeta repertoires that made up the dataset.

TCRbeta CDR3 regions were amplified from genomic DNA by means of the immunoSEQ Assay, a bias-controlled multiplex PCR. The published analysis was carried out like this. Within the assay, amplification of reference gene primers was used to estimate how many nucleated cells each sample contained. Sequence reads were collapsed and filtered to measure the absolute abundance of every unique TCRbeta CDR3 rearrangement. Productive Simpson clonality was computed per sample as the square root of Simpson's diversity index over productive rearrangements. TCRdb holds this immuneACCESS table with in-frame rearrangements only. Some clones are missing; in checked studies, unresolved V genes explain under half, and the rest has no known cause. V and J calls plus clone size are reproduced from that table; the DNA served to infer D and trimming. Counted in this sample were over 150,000 clones; almost 80% of them appeared once. The ten largest account for roughly 28% of the sample.

This clone was seen more than once but under ten times. This clone's antigen is unknown. Base qualities are not provided; no much larger clone lies one nucleotide away. General study outcomes and caveats: How much clinical and demographic metadata was included differed by source and by participant, and the metadata was provided uncurated.

Each collaborating institution followed its own protocols to collect whole blood in K2EDTA tubes. For TCRbeta analysis, collaborator samples were shipped as frozen whole blood, as isolated PBMCs, or as DNA extracted from either sample type. CDR1 and CDR2, looked up from the germline V gene (reference sequence), are LNHDA and SQIVND. V loses 5 bases of germline sequence and J loses 4 bases, and the interval between the two ends is 15 bases. Inclusive of the bounding cysteine and phenylalanine, the CDR3 is 15 residues long. Only the CDR3 region is kept as DNA, spanning 45 bases read in frame from base 1.

Recombination connected TRBV19 to TRBJ2-1; a tentative D match to TRBD1 spans 6 bases. This receptor was obtained from a woman in her 70s with acute or convalescent COVID-19. Sequencing input: peripheral blood. The CDR3 amino acid sequence is: CASSETGISYNEQFF. The base sequence is TGTGCCAGTAGTGAAACAGGGATTTCTTACAATGAGCAGTTCTTC.